Described below is a single T cell receptor (beta chain) sequence and its context. Its antigen is currently not known. No per-base quality is available; no much larger clone lies one base away. All donors were healthy Caucasians. The researchers also sequenced three unrelated adults who were not twins: a male aged 18 to 29, a male aged 50 to 59, and a female aged 50 to 59. Miltenyi CD45RO+ enrichment and human naive T-cell isolation kits were used to isolate memory (CD45RO+) and naive T cells from PBMC. From the cysteine through the phenylalanine, the CDR3 covers 21 amino acids. Here the CDR3 DNA is all that survives: 63 bases in frame from base 1. Cut back by 0 bases and 3 bases, the V and J ends lie 30 bases apart. The germline V gene provides CDR1 MGHRA and CDR2 YSYEKL. These data come from a study of identical twins (TCRdb year 2016). The study in broad terms: TCR alpha and beta repertoires from monozygotic twins, unrelated adults of various ages and cord blood were deep-sequenced to test whether fetal clonotypes persist. Replicate twin experiments were performed at different times using different library preparation protocols to rule out contamination. What the research found in general, with its limitations: Excess twin sharing in beta out-of-frame sequences was weaker because fewer shared sequences lowered the signal-to-noise ratio. Invariant T cells such as MAIT and iNKT could partly confound zero-insertion analyses, although diverse VJ usage argued against such confounding for most clonotypes. Abundant cord blood beta clonotypes had fewer insertions, young adult naive repertoires showed a similar but weaker trend, and memory repertoires showed no such trend. Because the same donors could not be followed over many years, the conclusions depended on cross-sectional statistical analysis. Compared with coincidental sharing between unrelated individuals, an excess of low generation-probability sequences was observed among out-of-frame TCR alpha sequences shared between twins. In monozygotic twins, out-of-frame TCR alpha sharing was systematically underestimated by recombination models, although the models agreed with sharing between unrelated individuals.

Library creation used 5' RACE. For sequencing, an Illumina HiSeq 2000 was employed. Template switching added a universal primer binding site, and the final cDNA carried a unique molecular identifier that allowed TCR cDNA molecules to be counted accurately. Specific primers in the conserved constant-segment region were used to synthesize first-strand cDNA for TCR alpha and beta chains. To control for contamination, each cDNA library was double barcoded with a SMART-Mk sample barcode plus Illumina barcodes. TruSeq adapter sequences and Illumina sample barcodes were added in two successive PCR steps. The TCR alpha and beta cDNA libraries were sequenced on the Illumina HiSeq platform using custom primers. The authors' pipeline ran thus. MiGEC processed the raw reads to extract unique molecular identifiers, while MiXCR was used to determine the CDR3 positions. Recombination models were inferred per individual with the repgenHMM and IGoR tools using an EM algorithm. Shared clonotype analysis was performed with the tcR package in R, normalizing sharing by the product of cloneset sizes. Out-of-frame nonproductive sequences were analyzed to study raw recombination free of thymic and clonal selection effects. TCRdb reprocessed the public reads (quality trimming at Q25 with fastp, clone calling with MiXCR) and kept in-frame beta chains. Rows matching on CDR3 protein sequence are summarized as one entry with the most common DNA and genes. It is TCRdb's table, rather than the study itself, that gives the V and J calls and clone size. Present in this sample are 420,000 or so distinct CDR3 sequences, roughly 20% of which were seen just once. 9% to 15% of the sample is in the top ten clones.

The sequence came from a man aged 45-60 years in good health. Recombination connected TRBV4-1 to TRBJ2-7; the D gene is perhaps TRBD1 or TRBD2, each of them matching over 5 bases. The specimen sequenced was naive T cells sorted from blood. Read against the paper, the sample's cell subset or site label means: cells isolated with a human naive T-cell isolation kit. The DNA reads as follows: TGCGCCAGCAGCCAAGATAGTCGGCGAAGCGGAACATCCAGGGCTTACTACGAGCAGTACTTC. Its coded protein is CASSQDSRRSGTSRAYYEQYF.